The 30 T cell receptor beta chains below come from one sample, sequenced in a study of T cell responses to AZD1222 COVID-19 vaccine. Some clones are missing from TCRdb's copy, which holds only in-frame ones; the method was immunoSEQ multiplex PCR. The data contain 85,000 to 110,000 clones, 80% to 90% of them seen just once; the ten biggest clones take up 20% to 25%. This material consisted of peripheral blood, taken on day 0 of AZD1222 vaccination. The source is an adult in good health.

This clone was counted once. The chain joins TRBV30 to TRBJ2-4, with 7 nucleotides matching TRBD1. Germline V lookup: CDR1 GTSNPN, CDR2 SVGIG (reference sequence). This CDR3 contains 15 residues. Trimming at V came to 2 bases and at J to 0 bases, leaving 4 bases not matched to a gene. CDR3 sequence (DNA): TGTGCCTGGAGTCGGGACAGCTTAGCCAAAAACATTCAGTACTTC. This translates into CAWSRDSLAKNIQYF.

The chain is built from TRBV5-1 and TRBJ2-5; TRBD2 aligns across 9 bases. V trimming: 4 bases; J trimming: 3 bases; junction bases outside the gene matches: 4. The germline gives CDR1 SGHRS, CDR2 YFSETQ. The CDR3 totals 14 residues. CDR3 sequence: CASSPERGEETQYF. CDR3 DNA sequence: TGCGCCAGCAGCCCCGAGCGGGGGGAAGAGACCCAGTACTTC.

This chain connects TRBV28 to TRBJ1-4; D not resolved. The CDR3 has 15 residues. Germline lookup yields CDR1 MDHEN and CDR2 SYDVKM. V lost 4 bases to trimming and J lost 0 bases, with 9 bases between them. CDR3 nucleotide sequence: TGTGCCAGCAGTTCCTCCGGCGCAACTAATGAAAAACTGTTTTTT. Translated, it gives CASSSSGATNEKLFF. The full variable domain, rest sourced from reference TRBV28 and TRBJ1-4, is DVKVTQSSRYLVKRTGEKVFLECVQDMDHENMFWYRQDPGLGLRLIYFSYDVKMKEKGDIPEGYSVSREKKERFSLILESASTNQTSMYLCASSSSGATNEKLFFGSGTQLSVL.

The chain combines TRBV27 with TRBJ1-5, with 7 positions matching TRBD1. J was trimmed by 7 bases and V by 4 bases; bases with no gene match: 4. Germline V CDR1 and CDR2: MNHEY, SMNVEV (reference sequence). The CDR3 has 13 residues. The CDR3 loop is CASSSTGLQPQHF. The CDR3 DNA reads as TGTGCCAGCAGTTCGACAGGGCTCCAGCCCCAGCATTTT.

This clone was seen once. The gene calls are TRBV27 and TRBJ2-7; D might be TRBD1 (5 bases). CDR1 is MNHEY, CDR2 SMNVEV, per germline (reference sequence). The CDR3 loop spans 15 amino acids. The germline V and J ends were trimmed by 3 bases and 1 base, with 13 bases remaining between them. CDR3 amino acids: CASSFIMGQSYEQYF. CDR3 DNA: TGTGCCAGCAGTTTTATTATGGGGCAATCCTACGAGCAGTACTTC.

V is TRBV6-6 and J is TRBJ2-5; 7 bases fit TRBD1. The germline V gene encodes CDR1 MNHNY and CDR2 SVGAGI (reference sequence). Germline trimming cut 5 bases from V and 1 base from J; bases unmatched to any gene: 13. This CDR3 has 17 residues. CDR3 sequence reads: CASSRSPAGTVQETQYF. The CDR3 DNA follows: TGTGCCAGCAGTCGGAGTCCCGCCGGGACAGTCCAAGAGACCCAGTACTTC.

V gene TRBV28 combines with J gene TRBJ2-1; 8 nucleotides align to TRBD2. The CDR3 sequence is 15 residues long. Germline values: CDR1 MDHEN, CDR2 SYDVKM. J gave up 0 bases and V 7 bases, and 5 bases lay outside the gene matches. CDR3 sequence: CASTGRGGSYNEQFF. DNA for the CDR3: TGTGCCAGCACGGGTCGGGGGGGCTCCTACAATGAGCAGTTCTTC.

The chain uses TRBV7-2 and TRBJ1-2; unclear D gene. This CDR3 comprises 12 residues. V lost 6 bases and J 4 bases, leaving 9 bases between the germline ends. From germline, CDR1 is SGHTA and CDR2 FQGNSA. The CDR3: CASSLQSYGYTF. The CDR3 coding sequence is TGTGCCAGCAGTTTACAGTCCTATGGCTACACCTTC. Complete variable domain (other parts from reference TRBV7-2 and TRBJ1-2): GAGVSQSPSNKVTEKGKDVELRCDPISGHTALYWYRQSLGQGLEFLIYFQGNSAPDKSGLPSDRFSAERTGGSVSTLTIQRTQQEDSAVYLCASSLQSYGYTFGSGTRLTVV.

A single count supports this clone. V and J are TRBV7-8 and TRBJ2-1; TRBD1 matches at 8 bases. The CDR3 length is 18 residues. CDR1 SGHVS and CDR2 FQNEAQ come from the germline V gene. Germline trimming cut 6 bases from V and 0 bases from J; bases unmatched to any gene: 13. CDR3 in amino acids: CASRRDRSQESSYNEQFF. CDR3 DNA: TGTGCCAGCAGACGGGACAGGTCACAGGAGAGCTCCTACAATGAGCAGTTCTTC. Looking up the rest from reference TRBV7-8 and TRBJ2-1 gives the full variable domain: GAGVSQSPRYKVAKRGQDVALRCDPISGHVSLFWYQQALGQGPEFLTYFQNEAQLDKSGLPSDRFFAERPEGSVSTLKIQRTQQEDSAVYLCASRRDRSQESSYNEQFFGPGTRLTVL.

The rearrangement links TRBV6-5 to TRBJ2-7, with a possible D match to TRBD2 (6 bases). CDR1 MNHEY and CDR2 SVGAGI come from the germline V gene. This CDR3 spans 12 amino acids. With 7 bases removed from V and 5 bases from J, the gap between germline ends came to 12 bases. CDR3 DNA: TGTGCCAGCACCGTGGGAGGTAACGAGCAGTACTTC. Its protein product is CASTVGGNEQYF.

The V call is TRBV5-6, the J call TRBJ2-7; TRBD1 matches at 9 bases. CDR3 size: 17 residues. Per germline, CDR1 SGHDT and CDR2 YYEEEE. V shed 0 bases and J 0 bases; nucleotides not matched to a gene: 7. The CDR3 bases are TGTGCCAGCAGCTTGGGTATACTGACAGGGGGCTCCTACGAGCAGTACTTC. Translation: CASSLGILTGGSYEQYF.

The gene calls are TRBV18 and TRBJ2-7; D might be TRBD1 (6 bases). CDR1 and CDR2 from the germline V gene are KGHSH and LQKENI. Trimming shortened V by 6 bases and J by 1 base, and 13 bases separated the two germline ends. The CDR3 length is 14 residues. The CDR3 DNA sequence: TGTGCCAGCTCCGTGGACAGCGGATCCTACGAGCAGTACTTC. It specifies CASSVDSGSYEQYF.

This CDR3 is CASSPRTFPAFF. The DNA for the CDR3 is TGTGCCAGCAGCCCTAGGACATTTCCAGCTTTCTTT. The chain combines TRBV7-8 with TRBJ1-1, with D perhaps matching TRBD1 (5 bases). The CDR3 extends over 12 amino acids. V was pared by 5 bases and J by 10 bases, with 14 bases between. The germline V gene encodes CDR1 SGHVS and CDR2 FQNEAQ.

The rearrangement joins TRBV6-5 to TRBJ2-7; possible D gene TRBD1, 5 bases. Between the trimmed V and J ends, which lost 0 bases and 0 bases, there was a span of 12 bases. This CDR3 region has 16 residues. Germline-derived CDR1 and CDR2 are MNHEY and SVGAGI. The chain's CDR3 is CASSYSSVGVSYEQYF. CDR3 DNA sequence: TGTGCCAGCAGTTACTCCTCGGTAGGGGTCTCCTACGAGCAGTACTTC.

This rearrangement joins TRBV10-3 to TRBJ1-4, with 8 bases aligning to TRBD1. The germline V gene has CDR1 ENHRY and CDR2 SYGVKD. Germline trimming cut 2 bases from V and 3 bases from J; bases unmatched to any gene: 2. CDR3 length: 15 amino acids. In nucleotides, the CDR3 is TGTGCCATCAGTGAGCAACAGGGGGCTAATGAAAAACTGTTTTTT. Translated: CAISEQQGANEKLFF.

V is TRBV19 and J is TRBJ1-1, with 8 bases fitting TRBD1. The CDR3 has 20 amino acids. Germline V lookup: CDR1 LNHDA, CDR2 SQIVND (reference sequence). Trimming took 7 bases from V and 8 from J; bases not matched to a gene: 30. This CDR3 is CASTWTHRPGTGPVGSEAFF. The CDR3 DNA follows: TGTGCCAGTACCTGGACACATCGTCCCGGGACAGGACCGGTTGGATCCGAAGCTTTCTTT.

The rearrangement uses TRBV7-9 and TRBJ1-1, with D possibly matching TRBD1 (6 bases). Trimming removed 4 bases at V and 4 bases at J, with 10 bases between. Germline V gene data show CDR1 as SEHNR and CDR2 as FQNEAQ (reference sequence). The CDR3 loop spans 13 amino acids. The CDR3 bases are TGTGCCAGCAGCTCTCAGGGGTCCACTGAAGCTTTCTTT. Its protein is CASSSQGSTEAFF.

The chain uses TRBV7-9 and TRBJ1-5; D perhaps matches TRBD1 (5 bases). The V end was cut by 6 bases, the J end by 5 bases, with 17 bases between. This CDR3 is 15 amino acids long. Germline V CDR1 and CDR2: SEHNR, FQNEAQ (reference sequence). The CDR3 DNA sequence: TGTGCCAGCAGGGCGGGACCCCGAGGCGATCAGCCCCAGCATTTT. Its protein product is CASRAGPRGDQPQHF.

V gene TRBV7-2 combines with J gene TRBJ1-2; D is uncertain. Trimming left V 1 base short and J 1 base short, with 10 bases between. The germline V gene has CDR1 SGHTA and CDR2 FQGNSA. The CDR3 has 15 amino acids. CDR3 in DNA: TGTGCCAGCAGCTTAGACAGCGGAGTTAACTATGGCTACACCTTC. Its protein is CASSLDSGVNYGYTF.

This sequence joins TRBV24-1 and TRBJ1-5, with D unclear. V was cut by 4 bases and J by 1 base, with 10 bases left in between. CDR3 size: 15 residues. Germline V gene data show CDR1 as KGHDR and CDR2 as SFDVKD. The CDR3: CATSERPDSNQPQHF. For the CDR3, the DNA is TGTGCCACCAGTGAGAGGCCAGACAGCAATCAGCCCCAGCATTTT.

The chain carries TRBV23-1 and TRBJ1-5; no reliable D call. TRBV23-1 is treated as an ORF (open reading frame) with a function not yet certain. The ends were cut back, 4 bases at V and 5 bases at J, with 12 bases in the middle. CDR3 length: 14 amino acids. The CDR3: CASSLGSGYQPQHF. The CDR3 nucleotides are TGCGCCAGCAGTCTTGGGAGTGGTTATCAGCCCCAGCATTTT.

The CDR3 spells CASSLGGEQGTDTQYF. The CDR3 DNA reads TGTGCCAGCAGTCTCGGAGGGGAGCAGGGTACAGATACGCAGTATTTT. The V and J genes are TRBV27 and TRBJ2-3, with D perhaps matching TRBD2 (6 bases). V was cut by 5 bases and J by 3 bases, with 18 bases left in between. Per the germline V gene, CDR1 is MNHEY and CDR2 is SMNVEV (reference sequence). The CDR3 is 16 residues long.

V usage is TRBV24-1 and J usage is TRBJ2-3; no reliable D call. V lost 3 bases, J lost 1 base, and 13 bases lay in between. CDR1 is KGHDR, CDR2 SFDVKD, per germline. The CDR3 is 16 residues long. This chain's CDR3 is CATSDPRSFRTDTQYF. CDR3 coding DNA: TGTGCCACCAGTGATCCCCGAAGCTTCCGCACAGATACGCAGTATTTT.

This clone has only a few counts. The chain carries TRBV7-9 and TRBJ1-1, with 9 bases matching TRBD1. The CDR3 contains 15 residues. J lost 7 bases, V lost 4 bases, and 10 bases had no gene match. Germline CDR1 and CDR2: SEHNR and FQNEAQ (reference sequence). Here the CDR3 reads CASSWALTGGLEAFF. The CDR3 DNA sequence: TGTGCCAGCAGCTGGGCCTTGACAGGGGGACTTGAAGCTTTCTTT.

The table lists this clone with a few counts. The rearrangement joins TRBV11-2 to TRBJ1-1; unclear D gene. V lost 5 bases to trimming and J lost 4 bases, with 14 bases between them. This CDR3 is built from 14 residues. The germline V gene encodes CDR1 SGHAT and CDR2 FQNNGV. CDR3 in DNA: TGTGCCAGCAGCCCCGCCAAGGTAGGCACTGAAGCTTTCTTT. Protein sequence: CASSPAKVGTEAFF.

In this sample, this clone turned up a few times. The rearrangement joins TRBV27 to TRBJ1-1; the D gene is possibly TRBD1 (6 bases). Deletions cut 5 bases from V and 0 bases from J, with 13 bases between. The CDR3 extends over 15 amino acids. Germline CDR1 is MNHEY and CDR2 is SMNVEV (reference sequence). CDR3 amino acids: CASSRTVSMNTEAFF. The CDR3 DNA is TGTGCCAGCAGTCGGACAGTTAGCATGAACACTGAAGCTTTCTTT.

The rearrangement uses TRBV7-8 and TRBJ2-7, with TRBD2 identical over 9 bases. CDR1 is SGHVS, CDR2 FQNEAQ, per germline. The CDR3 is 18 residues long. V shed 2 bases and J 3 bases; nucleotides not matched to a gene: 14. In DNA form, the CDR3 reads TGTGCCAGCAGCTTATTGGTGGGCGGGGGGGCAATTGTCTACGAGCAGTACTTC. Its translation is CASSLLVGGGAIVYEQYF.

The rearrangement links TRBV3-1 (or the pseudogene TRBV3-2) to TRBJ1-5; D is possibly TRBD1 (5 bases). V was pared by 3 bases and J by 5 bases, with 11 bases between. CDR1 is LGHDT, CDR2 YNNKEL, per germline (reference sequence). CDR3 length equals 14 residues. The chain's CDR3 is CASSHQGRHQPQHF. The CDR3 nucleotides read TGTGCCAGCAGCCATCAGGGACGTCATCAGCCCCAGCATTTT.

The rearrangement uses TRBV3-1 (or the pseudogene TRBV3-2) and TRBJ2-1; 15 nucleotides line up with TRBD2. V shed 3 bases, J shed 10 bases, and the junction held 4 bases outside the gene matches. In germline, CDR1 is LGHDT, CDR2 YNNKEL (reference sequence). CDR3 size: 15 residues. This CDR3 reads CASSQGLAGGDEQFF. The CDR3 DNA follows: TGTGCCAGCAGCCAGGGACTAGCGGGAGGCGACGAGCAGTTCTTC.

The genes are TRBV6-1 and TRBJ2-7; maybe TRBD1 (6 bases). The germline gives CDR1 MNHNS, CDR2 SASEGT. V shed 3 bases and J shed 3 bases, with 15 bases lying between them. The CDR3 sequence is 15 residues long. CDR3 bases: TGTGCCAGCAGTGAGGGGGCAGCCCCTCTCTACGAGCAGTACTTC. Translated, it gives CASSEGAAPLYEQYF.